This T cell receptor (beta chain) was identified during a study of T-cell memory formation after mild COVID-19. At the level of the study: The two donors had largely donor-specific TCR clusters. Findings and caveats of the study: Largely, contracting CD4+ clones fell within CM and EM, and contracting CD8+ clones within EMRA.

V dropped 6 bases and J dropped 1; count of bases not matched to a gene: 6. The CDR3 loop spans 15 amino acids. The germline V gene encodes CDR1 DFQATT and CDR2 SNEGSKA (reference sequence). One entry per CDR3 protein, called by TCRdb with MiXCR from the 5' RACE reads. Seen here are about 470,000 distinct CDR3 sequences, 15% to 20% observed once, and the top ten hold roughly an eighth. Points on this clonotype: The antigen is unknown.

The rearrangement joins TRBV20-1 to TRBJ2-5, with 12 bases that match TRBD2. The receptor was isolated from an adult woman who had mild COVID-19 (a few samples of this study predate the infection). Cell type and time point are not known. The specimen was PBMCs or a T cell subset sorted from them (not recorded which). The CDR3 DNA reads as TGCAGTGCGTGGCTAGCGGGGGGGATCCAAGAGACCCAGTACTTC. Its translation: CSAWLAGGIQETQYF.